This T cell receptor (beta chain) was observed in a study of CD8+ T cells in alopecia areata. The CDR3 has 14 amino acids. Germline CDR1 is LNHDA and CDR2 is SQIVND (reference sequence). After removal of 7 bases from V and 7 bases from J, the junction contained 9 bases not matched to a gene. Sequencing relied on a cDNA template that was reverse transcribed from extracted RNA. Only in-frame clones appear in the TCRdb table, and some are missing; sequencing was by immunoSEQ multiplex PCR. There are 90,000 to 120,000 clones in the sample; about 60% occur only once, and roughly 25% lies in the top ten. The sorting of PBMCs gave CD4+ and CD8+ T cells. General observations from the study: The study found higher clonality in lesional than normal scalp, especially in alopecia totalis/universalis. Relative to mice, TCR sharing across patients was less clear, a difference possibly HLA-related.

This clone has just a few counts. The antigen is not known. J is TRBJ2-1 and V is TRBV19, with 8 positions matching TRBD2. The sequence derives from a human donor with alopecia areata. Sequencing used NKG2D-low CD8+ T cells sorted from blood. In DNA form, the CDR3 reads TGTGCCAGTAAGGATACGGGAGGGTTTAATGAGCAGTTCTTC. The encoded protein is CASKDTGGFNEQFF.